Listed below are T cell receptor beta chains from one sample, sequenced in a study of T-cell memory formation after mild COVID-19. From the 5' RACE reads, TCRdb called clonotypes with MiXCR, one entry per CDR3 protein. The sample includes 550,000 to 650,000 distinct CDR3 sequences, around 15% seen only once; the top ten take about 8.6%. What was sequenced was PBMCs or a T cell subset sorted from them (not recorded which). The receptors shown here come from an adult woman who had mild COVID-19 (a few samples of this study predate the infection). Cell type and time point are not known. The CDR3 runs from the conserved cysteine through the conserved F or W. Each record gives: CDR3 DNA, CDR3 protein, CDR3 length, V gene, J gene, D gene, clone size. The D gene is left open where the match is weak. Some rows have no size entry. The others give once, few or many, or a class for an expanded clone.

DNA: TGTGCTAGCAGCGGCGGACTAGCGGGAGCAGGAAATGAGCAGTTCTTC
CDR3: CASSGGLAGAGNEQFF
length: 16
V: TRBV7-7
J: TRBJ2-1
D: TRBD2
size: few

DNA: TGTGCCAGCAGCCAAGGGCAGGGTGAGGATCAGCCCCAGCATTTT
CDR3: CASSQGQGEDQPQHF
length: 15
V: TRBV4-2
J: TRBJ1-5
D: -
size: -

DNA: TGTGCCAGCAGTGAAGGGGTGCTAGCGGAGCAGTTCTTC
CDR3: CASSEGVLAEQFF
length: 13
V: TRBV2
J: TRBJ2-1
D: -
size: -

DNA: TGTGCCAGCAGCTTAGGGTACAGATCCTACGAGCAGTACTTC
CDR3: CASSLGYRSYEQYF
length: 14
V: TRBV7-6
J: TRBJ2-7
D: -
size: -

DNA: TGCGCCAGCAGCTTCCGGGACAGGGACTACAATGAGCAGTTCTTC
CDR3: CASSFRDRDYNEQFF
length: 15
V: TRBV5-1
J: TRBJ2-1
D: TRBD1
size: many

DNA: TGTGCCAGCGCCTACTCCGGGACAGGGGGTTCACCCCTCCACTTT
CDR3: CASAYSGTGGSPLHF
length: 15
V: TRBV6-5
J: TRBJ1-6
D: TRBD1
size: -

DNA: TGTGCCAGCAGCTTAGAGGGGGTCCCTAGCTCCTACGAGCAGTACTTC
CDR3: CASSLEGVPSSYEQYF
length: 16
V: TRBV7-8
J: TRBJ2-7
D: -
size: -

DNA: TGCGCCAGCAGCCCTGGGGGGGGACAGATCTACGAGCAGTACTTC
CDR3: CASSPGGGQIYEQYF
length: 15
V: TRBV5-1
J: TRBJ2-7
D: -
size: many

DNA: TGTGCCAGCAGCTCCGGGACTAGCGGGGAGCAGTTCTTC
CDR3: CASSSGTSGEQFF
length: 13
V: TRBV6-6
J: TRBJ2-1
D: TRBD2
size: -

DNA: TGTGCCACCAGCATGGGGAGCACAGATACGCAGTATTTT
CDR3: CATSMGSTDTQYF
length: 13
V: TRBV15
J: TRBJ2-3
D: -
size: -

DNA: TGTGCCAGCAGCTTAGGTTACGGCTTCAATGAAAAACTGTTTTTT
CDR3: CASSLGYGFNEKLFF
length: 15
V: TRBV7-7
J: TRBJ1-4
D: -
size: few

DNA: TGTGCCTGGAAGCGAGATGGAGTCTATGGCTACACCTTC
CDR3: CAWKRDGVYGYTF
length: 13
V: TRBV30
J: TRBJ1-2
D: -
size: -

DNA: TGTGCCAGCTCACCACCGGACAGGGGTCGGCTTGGAAACACCATATATTTT
CDR3: CASSPPDRGRLGNTIYF
length: 17
V: TRBV18
J: TRBJ1-3
D: TRBD1
size: -

DNA: TGTGCCAGCAGCCCCCGGGACCGCTACAATGAGCAGTTCTTC
CDR3: CASSPRDRYNEQFF
length: 14
V: TRBV11-1
J: TRBJ2-1
D: -
size: few

DNA: TGTGCCAGCAGCCCCTCTTCCCCGACTAGCGGGGGACCCTCCTACGAGCAGTACTTC
CDR3: CASSPSSPTSGGPSYEQYF
length: 19
V: TRBV4-2
J: TRBJ2-7
D: TRBD2
size: few

DNA: TGCGCCAGCAGCTTAGTTGCTACTAGCGGTTCCTACGAGCAGTACTTC
CDR3: CASSLVATSGSYEQYF
length: 16
V: TRBV5-1
J: TRBJ2-7
D: TRBD2
size: few

DNA: TGTGCCAGCAGTCGCGCCTGGACTAGCGGGAGCACAGATACGCAGTATTTT
CDR3: CASSRAWTSGSTDTQYF
length: 17
V: TRBV7-2
J: TRBJ2-3
D: TRBD2
size: -

DNA: TGTGCCAGTAGCCGGGGGGTCATGAACACTGAAGCTGTCTTT
CDR3: CASSRGVMNTEAVF
length: 14
V: TRBV19
J: TRBJ1-1
D: -
size: once

DNA: TGTGCCAGCAGTTTTCGACAACGCGGTTCACCCCTCCACTTT
CDR3: CASSFRQRGSPLHF
length: 14
V: TRBV27
J: TRBJ1-6
D: -
size: -

DNA: TGCAGCGTTGCCCACGCCACTAATGAAAAACTGTTTTTT
CDR3: CSVAHATNEKLFF
length: 13
V: TRBV29-1
J: TRBJ1-4
D: -
size: -

DNA: TGCGCCAGCAGCTTGGGGGGGATCCGCTCCTACGAGCAGTACTTC
CDR3: CASSLGGIRSYEQYF
length: 15
V: TRBV5-1
J: TRBJ2-7
D: -
size: -

DNA: TGTGCCAGCAGCACGACCGACAGATACAATCAGCCCCAGCATTTT
CDR3: CASSTTDRYNQPQHF
length: 15
V: TRBV5-5
J: TRBJ1-5
D: -
size: few

DNA: TGTGCCAGCAGTCCAGGGACAGGGAGGCTTTACTACGAGCAGTACTTC
CDR3: CASSPGTGRLYYEQYF
length: 16
V: TRBV12-3/TRBV12-4
J: TRBJ2-7
D: TRBD1
size: few

DNA: TGTGCCAGCAGTGAGAACAGGGTAGCCAAAAACATTCAGTACTTC
CDR3: CASSENRVAKNIQYF
length: 15
V: TRBV25-1
J: TRBJ2-4
D: -
size: few

DNA: TGTGCCAGCAGCCACATCCTGGCCGGGGAGGCCCTCCACTTT
CDR3: CASSHILAGEALHF
length: 14
V: TRBV5-4
J: TRBJ1-6
D: -
size: many

DNA: TGCGCCAGCAGCCAAGAAGCCGACCCTTCCTACAATGAGCAGTTCTTC
CDR3: CASSQEADPSYNEQFF
length: 16
V: TRBV4-3
J: TRBJ2-1
D: -
size: -

DNA: TGTGCCAGCGGCGTGACTAGCGGGGCTGTCAATGAGCAGTTCTTC
CDR3: CASGVTSGAVNEQFF
length: 15
V: TRBV9
J: TRBJ2-1
D: TRBD2
size: few

DNA: TGCAGTGCTAGAGGGGGGCTAGCGGGAGGAAAAGAGACCCAGTACTTC
CDR3: CSARGGLAGGKETQYF
length: 16
V: TRBV20-1
J: TRBJ2-5
D: TRBD2
size: few

DNA: TGCGCCAGCAGCTTGGTCGGGGGGAGCGCGGATCCCCAGCATTTT
CDR3: CASSLVGGSADPQHF
length: 15
V: TRBV5-1
J: TRBJ1-5
D: -
size: -

DNA: TGTGCCGGCAGGAACAGGGCGTGGGGCACAGATACGCAGTATTTT
CDR3: CAGRNRAWGTDTQYF
length: 15
V: TRBV2
J: TRBJ2-3
D: -
size: many

DNA: TGTGCCACCGGGGGCAACTTATTAGCGCGGACGGATAATGAAAGAGGCTACACCTTC
CDR3: CATGGNLLARTDNERGYTF
length: 19
V: TRBV10-3
J: TRBJ1-2
D: -
size: once

DNA: TGCGCCAGCAGAAAGTTCGGGAGCTCGAACACCGGGGAGCTGTTTTTT
CDR3: CASRKFGSSNTGELFF
length: 16
V: TRBV5-1
J: TRBJ2-2
D: -
size: few

DNA: TGTGCCAGCAGCAGCTGGGTGGGGACTAGCGGGCGATCTTCGGGCATTCAGTACTTC
CDR3: CASSSWVGTSGRSSGIQYF
length: 19
V: TRBV5-4
J: TRBJ2-4
D: TRBD2
size: few

DNA: TGTGCCAGCAGCCGTACACCATATGGCTACACCTTC
CDR3: CASSRTPYGYTF
length: 12
V: TRBV14
J: TRBJ1-2
D: -
size: -

DNA: TGCGCCAGCACCCCGTACGGGACGGACTCCTACGAGCAGTACTTC
CDR3: CASTPYGTDSYEQYF
length: 15
V: TRBV5-1
J: TRBJ2-7
D: -
size: -

DNA: TGTGCCAGCAGCCAAGGACAGGGTTCTACTGATACGCAGTATTTT
CDR3: CASSQGQGSTDTQYF
length: 15
V: TRBV4-2
J: TRBJ2-3
D: TRBD1
size: few

DNA: TGCGCCAGCAGCTTGGGAGGGGACTGGGGCGGCGAGCAGTACTTC
CDR3: CASSLGGDWGGEQYF
length: 15
V: TRBV5-1
J: TRBJ2-7
D: -
size: few

DNA: TGTGCCAGCAGTAGGTTAGGGAGTAGGGCAGATACGCAGTATTTT
CDR3: CASSRLGSRADTQYF
length: 15
V: TRBV6-5
J: TRBJ2-3
D: -
size: few

DNA: TGTGCCAGCAGCTCCACTCGGTCGAGCGGGAGGGGAAGCGCAGATACGCAGTATTTT
CDR3: CASSSTRSSGRGSADTQYF
length: 19
V: TRBV7-9
J: TRBJ2-3
D: TRBD2
size: -

DNA: TGTGCCAGCAGCTTTCAAGCGGGAGGGCCAAGGGATACGCAGTATTTT
CDR3: CASSFQAGGPRDTQYF
length: 16
V: TRBV7-2
J: TRBJ2-3
D: TRBD2
size: -

DNA: TGCGCCAGCAGCTTATCTAGCGGGGTATTCACAGATACGCAGTATTTT
CDR3: CASSLSSGVFTDTQYF
length: 16
V: TRBV5-1
J: TRBJ2-3
D: TRBD2
size: few

DNA: TGTGCCAGCAGCTTCGACCCCACAGATACGCAGTATTTT
CDR3: CASSFDPTDTQYF
length: 13
V: TRBV5-4
J: TRBJ2-3
D: -
size: -

DNA: TGCGCCAGCAGCTTGGCGGGCCTGGACAGATACTCCTACGAGCAGTACTTC
CDR3: CASSLAGLDRYSYEQYF
length: 17
V: TRBV5-1
J: TRBJ2-7
D: -
size: few

DNA: TGCGCCAGCAGTGAGTCGAGGGGCCAGACTGTGAACACTGAAGCTTTCTTT
CDR3: CASSESRGQTVNTEAFF
length: 17
V: TRBV10-1
J: TRBJ1-1
D: -
size: -

DNA: TGTGCCAGCAATCCAGGATACTCCTACAATGAGCAGTTCTTC
CDR3: CASNPGYSYNEQFF
length: 14
V: TRBV11-2
J: TRBJ2-1
D: -
size: few

DNA: TGTGCCACCAGCAGTTCCGGGACCTTCTCCTACGAGCAGTACTTC
CDR3: CATSSSGTFSYEQYF
length: 15
V: TRBV15
J: TRBJ2-7
D: -
size: few

DNA: TGTGCCTGGAGTGTACTGGGGGGCGGGAGGGCCACCTACAATGAGCAGTTCTTC
CDR3: CAWSVLGGGRATYNEQFF
length: 18
V: TRBV30
J: TRBJ2-1
D: TRBD2
size: -